These 30 T cell receptor beta chains originate from one sample sequenced in a study of blood T cell repertoires in COVID-19. Only in-frame clones appear in the TCRdb table, and some are missing; sequencing was by immunoSEQ multiplex PCR. The table records around 160,000 clones, roughly 77% of them present only once. Sample: peripheral blood. The source is a human donor in a cohort sampled during active COVID-19.

The rearrangement uses TRBV3-1 (or the pseudogene TRBV3-2) and TRBJ2-2, with D perhaps matching TRBD1 (5 bases). The length of the CDR3 is 21 residues. CDR1 and CDR2 from the germline V gene are LGHDT and YNNKEL (reference sequence). Trimming pared 6 bases from V and 0 bases from J, leaving 29 bases between. The CDR3 loop is CASRRRDSPDTTKTNTGELFF. The CDR3 nucleotides are TGTGCCAGCAGAAGACGCGACAGTCCCGATACCACAAAGACGAACACCGGGGAGCTGTTTTTT.

The count of this clone is one. J is TRBJ2-5 and V is TRBV28, with TRBD2 identical over 8 bases. Germline V gene lookup returns CDR1 MDHEN and CDR2 SYDVKM. J lost 1 base, V lost 4 bases, and 8 bases had no gene match. The CDR3 runs 16 residues. The CDR3 coding sequence is TGTGCCAGCAGTTCCGGGGGGGCCGAGGCCCAAGAGACCCAGTACTTC. Its protein product is CASSSGGAEAQETQYF.

This clone has just a few counts. The V call is TRBV7-9, the J call TRBJ1-2; 7 nucleotides align to TRBD1. The V and J ends lost 5 bases and 4 bases, in that order; junction bases with no gene match: 13. The CDR3 covers 16 residues. The germline V gene has CDR1 SEHNR and CDR2 FQNEAQ (reference sequence). The CDR3 DNA sequence: TGTGCCAGCAGCACAAACAGGGGACAGACGAGCTATGGCTACACCTTC. Translation gives CASSTNRGQTSYGYTF. Drawing the rest from reference TRBV7-9 and TRBJ1-2, the complete variable domain is DTGVSQNPRHKITKRGQNVTFRCDPISEHNRLYWYRQTLGQGPEFLTYFQNEAQLEKSRLLSDRFSAERPKGSFSTLEIQRTEQGDSAMYLCASSTNRGQTSYGYTFGSGTRLTVV.

This chain links TRBV11-2 with TRBJ2-1; no clear D. The CDR3 totals 11 residues. Germline lookup yields CDR1 SGHAT and CDR2 FQNNGV. Trimming stripped 5 bases from V and 7 bases from J, with 6 bases between. DNA of the CDR3: TGTGCCAGCAGCCCCCAAAATGAGCAGTTCTTC. The encoded protein is CASSPQNEQFF.

The J gene is TRBJ1-1, the V gene TRBV2; D call uncertain. V lost 8 bases, J lost 9 bases, and 13 bases lay in between. In germline, CDR1 is SNHLY, CDR2 FYNNEI. This CDR3 is built from 11 residues. In DNA, the CDR3 is TGTGCCAGCCGCCCGGGGAAACAAGCTTTCTTT. Translation gives CASRPGKQAFF.

The chain is built from TRBV5-6 and TRBJ2-7, with 9 positions matching TRBD1. Unmatched junction bases numbered 5, after V lost 0 bases and J lost 4 bases. Germline V gene lookup returns CDR1 SGHDT and CDR2 YYEEEE. The CDR3 is made up of 15 amino acids. The CDR3 loop is CASSLEGTGWYEQYF. Written as DNA, the CDR3 is TGTGCCAGCAGCTTGGAAGGGACAGGGTGGTACGAGCAGTACTTC.

The chain recombines TRBV24-1 with TRBJ2-1; D is perhaps TRBD2 (5 bases). From germline, CDR1 is KGHDR and CDR2 SFDVKD. CDR3 length: 15 amino acids. Trimming left V 3 bases short and J 0 bases short, with 8 bases between. In DNA form, the CDR3 reads TGTGCCACCAGTGATACTAGGAGCTCCTACAATGAGCAGTTCTTC. It encodes CATSDTRSSYNEQFF.

J is TRBJ2-5 and V is TRBV11-3; TRBD2 matches 11 bases. The germline CDR1 and CDR2 sequences are SGHNT and YENEEA. The CDR3 consists of 16 residues. Trimming took 5 bases from V and 2 from J; bases not matched to a gene: 7. CDR3: CASSRGTSGQQETQYF. Here the CDR3 DNA reads TGTGCCAGCAGCCGAGGGACTAGCGGACAACAAGAGACCCAGTACTTC. Using reference TRBV11-3 and TRBJ2-5 for the parts outside the CDR3, the full variable domain is EAGVVQSPRYKIIEKKQPVAFWCNPISGHNTLYWYLQNLGQGPELLIRYENEEAVDDSQLPKDRFSAERLKGVDSTLKIQPAELGDSAVYLCASSRGTSGQQETQYFGPGTRLLVL.

With regard to this clone: One end of the junction varies from germline; a read error may be responsible. DNA for the CDR3: TGTGCGAGCACCAGGGGTGTACAAGAGACCCAGTACTTC. This codes for CASTRGVQETQYF. V usage is TRBV6-5 and J usage is TRBJ2-5, with a tentative D call TRBD1 (6 bases). CDR1 is MNHEY, CDR2 SVGAGI, per germline. This CDR3 comprises 13 residues.

In DNA, the CDR3 is TGTGCCAGCAGACCCAGGGGGCCCTACGAGCAGTACTTC. It codes for CASRPRGPYEQYF. This sequence joins TRBV6-5 and TRBJ2-7; 8 nucleotides line up with TRBD1. CDR1 is MNHEY, CDR2 SVGAGI, per germline. The CDR3 loop spans 13 amino acids. The ends lost 6 bases at V and 2 bases at J; junction bases unmatched: 3.

V usage is TRBV10-3 and J usage is TRBJ2-3; D is possibly TRBD2 (5 bases). The CDR3 is 13 amino acids. Looked up from germline, CDR1 is ENHRY and CDR2 is SYGVKD. Trimming removed 10 bases at V and 2 bases at J, with 13 bases between. CDR3 nucleotides: TGTGCCAGGAGGTCTAGCATCACAGATACGCAGTATTTT. It specifies CARRSSITDTQYF.

The rearrangement links TRBV2 to TRBJ2-5; 10 nucleotides line up with TRBD2. Looked up from germline, CDR1 is SNHLY and CDR2 is FYNNEI. The CDR3 covers 19 residues. Trimming removed 8 bases from V and 5 bases from J; junction bases left unmatched: 23. CDR3 coding DNA: TGTGCCAGCCACCCTCTTACCCTCGACCGAGCGGGGGGGCCTGAGACCCAGTACTTC. Translating it yields CASHPLTLDRAGGPETQYF.

This clone has a handful of counts. The V and J genes are TRBV4-3 and TRBJ2-7; TRBD1 might be the D (6 bases). Germline CDR1 reads LGHNA; CDR2 reads YSLEER. CDR3 size: 15 residues. V lost 2 bases and J lost 4, with 15 bases in between. The CDR3 DNA follows: TGCGCCAGCAGCCAATACCGGGACACCTCATACGAGCAGTACTTC. This translates into CASSQYRDTSYEQYF.

This clone was counted many times. This sequence joins TRBV6-2 or TRBV6-3 and TRBJ2-7, with D perhaps matching TRBD2 (6 bases). Germline V gene data show CDR1 as MNHEY and CDR2 as SVGEGT. The CDR3 totals 15 residues. The germline V and J ends were trimmed by 2 bases and 0 bases, with 11 bases remaining between them. CDR3 residues: CASSYPDGSSYEQYF. In DNA form, the CDR3 reads TGTGCCAGCAGTTACCCGGACGGGAGCTCCTACGAGCAGTACTTC.

The chain carries TRBV7-3 and TRBJ2-6; possible D gene TRBD1, 5 bases. V was cut by 5 bases and J by 2 bases, with 13 bases left in between. The CDR3 sequence is 16 residues long. Germline-derived CDR1 and CDR2 are SGHTA and FQGTGA. CDR3 protein: CASSALTGTGANVLTF. The CDR3 DNA reads as TGTGCCAGCAGCGCACTAACAGGAACTGGGGCCAACGTCCTGACTTTC.

The rearrangement links TRBV7-9 to TRBJ2-5, with 11 bases fitting TRBD1. Germline V CDR1 and CDR2: SEHNR, FQNEAQ (reference sequence). V trimming: 5 bases; J trimming: 4 bases; junction bases outside the gene matches: 9. This CDR3 spans 16 amino acids. The CDR3 here is CASSRQAGQGVETQYF. CDR3 bases: TGTGCCAGCAGCAGACAGGCGGGACAGGGGGTAGAGACCCAGTACTTC.

This clone was detected a few times. The chain couples TRBV6-2 or TRBV6-3 to TRBJ1-5; maybe TRBD1 (5 bases). This CDR3 is 15 amino acids long. V gave up 7 bases and J gave up 2 bases, with 15 bases separating them. Germline-derived CDR1 and CDR2 are MNHEY and SVGEGT. This CDR3 reads CASNPVGGGNQPQHF. The CDR3 DNA is TGTGCCAGCAACCCGGTGGGGGGTGGCAATCAGCCCCAGCATTTT.

This clone has a single count. This rearrangement joins TRBV6-5 to TRBJ1-4; 9 nucleotides line up with TRBD1. Germline CDR1 is MNHEY and CDR2 is SVGAGI. V shed 2 bases, J shed 12 bases, and the junction held 7 bases outside the gene matches. The length of the CDR3 is 14 residues. CDR3 region: CASSYGTGFSELFF. CDR3 coding DNA: TGTGCCAGCAGTTACGGGACAGGGTTTTCCGAACTGTTTTTT.

V gene TRBV7-2 combines with J gene TRBJ2-7; D not resolved. V lost 3 bases and J 0 bases, leaving 12 bases between the germline ends. The CDR3 is 15 residues long. Germline V gene lookup returns CDR1 SGHTA and CDR2 FQGNSA. CDR3 nucleotides: TGTGCCAGCAGCTTGGTCGGAGCAATCTCCTACGAGCAGTACTTC. Encoded protein: CASSLVGAISYEQYF.

This clone was detected only once. The V call is TRBV4-3, the J call TRBJ1-4; D remains ambiguous. The V gene lost 0 bases and the J gene lost 0 bases, with 8 bases spanning the gap. There are 16 residues in the CDR3. From germline, CDR1 is LGHNA and CDR2 YSLEER. This chain's CDR3 is CASSQDARATNEKLFF. DNA for the CDR3: TGCGCCAGCAGCCAAGATGCGAGAGCAACTAATGAAAAACTGTTTTTT.

V and J are TRBV5-1 and TRBJ1-2; D possibly corresponds to TRBD1 (5 bases). The CDR3 is 14 amino acids. Per the germline V gene, CDR1 is SGHRS and CDR2 is YFSETQ. Between the trimmed V and J ends, which lost 1 base and 6 bases, there was a span of 13 bases. This chain's CDR3 is CASSLIQGGNGYTF. CDR3 sequence (DNA): TGCGCCAGCAGCTTGATCCAGGGTGGGAATGGCTACACCTTC. Supplemented by reference TRBV5-1 and TRBJ1-2, the full variable domain reads KAGVTQTPRYLIKTRGQQVTLSCSPISGHRSVSWYQQTPGQGLQFLFEYFSETQRNKGNFPGRFSGRQFSNSRSEMNVSTLELGDSALYLCASSLIQGGNGYTFGSGTRLTVV.

In its sample, this clone was seen many times. The V call is TRBV10-3, the J call TRBJ1-1; 11 nucleotides align to TRBD1. This CDR3 region has 15 residues. With 6 bases clipped from V and 5 bases from J, the junction kept 8 bases outside the gene matches. From germline, CDR1 is ENHRY and CDR2 SYGVKD. The CDR3 is CAISPSGQGGTEAFF. The CDR3 nucleotides read TGTGCCATCAGCCCTTCGGGACAGGGGGGGACTGAAGCTTTCTTT.

The chain carries TRBV6-4 and TRBJ1-2; D gene unclear. Germline V CDR1 and CDR2: MRHNA, SNTAGT. The V gene lost 2 bases and the J gene lost 8 bases, with 9 bases spanning the gap. This CDR3 is 12 amino acids long. Here the CDR3 reads CASSDGSGGYTF. CDR3 DNA sequence: TGTGCCAGCAGTGACGGATCAGGCGGCTACACCTTC.

Only one count was recorded for this clone. V and J are TRBV6-5 and TRBJ1-4, with TRBD1 identical over 7 bases. CDR1 and CDR2 (germline): MNHEY, SVGAGI. The trim removed 9 bases at V and 0 bases at J, leaving 1 base unmatched. The CDR3 is 13 amino acids. In DNA form, the CDR3 reads TGTGCCAGTACAGGGGCAACTAATGAAAAACTGTTTTTT. Amino acids: CASTGATNEKLFF.

CDR3 DNA: TGTGCCAGCACTTTTGGGAGGGACACCGGGGAGCTGTTTTTT. The encoded protein is CASTFGRDTGELFF. This chain uses TRBV7-9 with TRBJ2-2; 7 bases agree with TRBD2. V was pared by 7 bases and J by 3 bases, with 5 bases of the junction left unmatched. The CDR3 covers 14 residues. Germline CDR1 SEHNR, CDR2 FQNEAQ (reference sequence). The full variable domain, in which reference TRBV7-9 and TRBJ2-2 provide the parts outside the CDR3, is DTGVSQNPRHKITKRGQNVTFRCDPISEHNRLYWYRQTLGQGPEFLTYFQNEAQLEKSRLLSDRFSAERPKGSFSTLEIQRTEQGDSAMYLCASTFGRDTGELFFGEGSRLTVL.

V usage is TRBV6-6 and J usage is TRBJ2-3; TRBD2 matches at 11 bases. CDR3 length: 15 amino acids. Germline lookup yields CDR1 MNHNY and CDR2 SVGAGI (reference sequence). The V segment lost 5 bases and the J segment 1 base; nucleotides outside the gene matches: 2. The CDR3 loop is CASSDSGGGTDTQYF. CDR3 in DNA: TGTGCCAGCAGTGATAGCGGGGGGGGCACAGATACGCAGTATTTT.

V is TRBV5-6 and J is TRBJ1-6; maybe TRBD1 (5 bases). Trimming stripped 0 bases from V and 8 bases from J, with 15 bases between. From germline, CDR1 is SGHDT and CDR2 YYEEEE. The CDR3 covers 16 residues. CDR3 in DNA: TGTGCCAGCAGCTTGGTGAGGCAGGGATGGGATTCACCCCTCCACTTT. It translates to CASSLVRQGWDSPLHF.

This sequence joins TRBV28 and TRBJ1-1, with 7 bases lining up with TRBD1. CDR1 is MDHEN and CDR2 is SYDVKM in the germline V gene. V gave up 10 bases and J gave up 0 bases; unmatched junction bases: 5. There are 13 residues in the CDR3. DNA of the CDR3: TGTGCCACGAAGGGGGCTCTGAACACTGAAGCTTTCTTT. Its protein is CATKGALNTEAFF.

This chain connects TRBV7-9 to TRBJ2-3, with 8 bases that match TRBD1. CDR1 SEHNR and CDR2 FQNEAQ come from the germline V gene (reference sequence). CDR3 length: 15 amino acids. J was trimmed by 1 base and V by 7 bases; bases with no gene match: 7. This chain's CDR3 is CASTPTGVGTDTQYF. The CDR3, as DNA: TGTGCCAGCACCCCGACAGGGGTAGGCACAGATACGCAGTATTTT. The full variable domain, with the rest looked up from reference TRBV7-9 and TRBJ2-3, is DTGVSQNPRHKITKRGQNVTFRCDPISEHNRLYWYRQTLGQGPEFLTYFQNEAQLEKSRLLSDRFSAERPKGSFSTLEIQRTEQGDSAMYLCASTPTGVGTDTQYFGPGTRLTVL.

The J gene is TRBJ1-5, the V gene TRBV10-3; no reliable D call. With 2 bases removed from V and 0 bases from J, the gap between germline ends came to 8 bases. Germline V lookup: CDR1 ENHRY, CDR2 SYGVKD. There are 15 residues in the CDR3. This CDR3 reads CAISEAGSSNQPQHF. The CDR3 nucleotides are TGTGCCATCAGTGAGGCAGGTAGTAGCAATCAGCCCCAGCATTTT.